This T cell receptor (beta chain) was identified in a study of graft-versus-host responses after intestinal transplantation. Study details: Recipients uniformly received anti-thymocyte globulin induction, followed by tacrolimus and steroids for three to four years. Study outcomes and limitations: Peak circulating GvH clone levels were associated with early post-transplant HvG declines. Recipient marrow held GvH clones, some first seen in ileum or blood.

The CDR3 contains 15 residues. V was shortened by 3 bases and J by 0 bases, with 11 bases between the two germline ends. In germline, CDR1 is SGDLS, CDR2 YYNGEE. On this clone itself: Its specificity is unknown.

Assay: immunoSEQ multiplex PCR; the TCRdb copy retains only in-frame clones and omits some. The sample records over 100,000 clones, more than 85% being singletons. This TCR was recovered from a human donor who was the organ donor for an intestinal transplant. The chain combines TRBV9 with TRBJ2-3; no firm D call. The sequences come from unstimulated CD8+ T cells sorted from spleen or lymph node cells, collected before transplant. The CDR3 protein is CASSGNPSSTDTQYF. The CDR3 nucleotides read TGTGCCAGCAGCGGCAATCCGTCTAGCACAGATACGCAGTATTTT.